Below are 31 T cell receptor beta chains sequenced from a single sample in a study of cytomegalovirus exposure and HLA in healthy donors. A multiplex PCR was run with 60 Vbeta primers and 13 Jbeta primers. TCRdb's table, derived via immunoSEQ multiplex PCR, lists solely in-frame clones and lacks some. The data show about 180,000 clones, 75% to 85% seen once. The sample taken for sequencing was PBMCs. Receptor source: a man between 18 and 29 years old in good health and CMV-seronegative.

The V gene is TRBV6-5, the J gene TRBJ2-2; D call uncertain. CDR3 length: 13 residues. CDR1 and CDR2 from the germline V gene are MNHEY and SVGAGI. V was pared by 8 bases and J by 0 bases, with 7 bases between. The CDR3 coding sequence is TGTGCCAGCCGGAGCCCGAACACCGGGGAGCTGTTTTTT. The encoded protein is CASRSPNTGELFF.

The V and J genes are TRBV5-4 and TRBJ2-5; D might be TRBD2 (6 bases). The CDR3 is 16 amino acids. Trimming removed 5 bases from V and 7 bases from J, with 24 bases in between. CDR1 SGHNT and CDR2 YYREEE come from the germline V gene (reference sequence). CDR3 sequence: CASSSAGGPKGGTQYF. In DNA form, the CDR3 reads TGTGCCAGCAGTTCCGCCGGGGGACCGAAGGGAGGGACCCAGTACTTC.

The chain employs TRBV27 and TRBJ2-5; 9 bases align to TRBD1. The J call may be incorrect, as the DNA end agrees better with TRBJ2-7. Germline CDR1 is MNHEY and CDR2 is SMNVEV (reference sequence). The CDR3 runs to 14 residues. The DNA of the CDR3 is TGTGCCAGCAGAAGGGACAGGGCAACCTACGAGCAGTACTTC. Its protein is CASRRDRATYEQYF.

The genes are TRBV18 and TRBJ2-7; 8 bases agree with TRBD1. With 0 bases clipped from V and 6 bases from J, the junction kept 1 base outside the gene matches. The CDR3 has 13 residues. The germline CDR1 and CDR2 sequences are KGHSH and LQKENI. This CDR3 is CASSPPTGAEQYF. The CDR3, as DNA: TGTGCCAGCTCACCACCGACAGGGGCCGAGCAGTACTTC.

This chain joins TRBV7-6 and TRBJ2-1; D is perhaps TRBD1 (5 bases). The CDR3 consists of 16 residues. CDR1 is SGHVS, CDR2 FNYEAQ, per germline. With 5 bases removed from V and 0 bases from J, the gap between germline ends came to 14 bases. In DNA, the CDR3 is TGTGCCAGCAGCCCCTCGACAGCTACCTCCTACAATGAGCAGTTCTTC. Its protein is CASSPSTATSYNEQFF. The full variable domain, rest sourced from reference TRBV7-6 and TRBJ2-1, is GAGVSQSPRYKVTKRGQDVALRCDPISGHVSLYWYRQALGQGPEFLTYFNYEAQQDKSGLPNDRFSAERPEGSISTLTIQRTEQRDSAMYRCASSPSTATSYNEQFFGPGTRLTVL.

This clone was observed a single time. The gene calls are TRBV6-1 and TRBJ1-5; 9 bases agree with TRBD1. The CDR3 contains 15 residues. Germline CDR1 is MNHNS and CDR2 is SASEGT. V dropped 6 bases and J dropped 4; count of bases not matched to a gene: 7. As DNA, the CDR3 is TGTGCCAGCAGGGGACAGGGTTCCCGTAATCAGCCCCAGCATTTT. Translation gives CASRGQGSRNQPQHF.

CDR3 DNA sequence: TGTGCCAGCAGCCTCGAAACGCCGGGACAGCAGCATTTT. Translated, it gives CASSLETPGQQHF. V is TRBV7-9 and J is TRBJ1-5; the match to TRBD1 covers 7 bases. This CDR3 is built from 13 residues. Germline V lookup: CDR1 SEHNR, CDR2 FQNEAQ (reference sequence). V shed 5 bases and J 13 bases; nucleotides not matched to a gene: 11.

The chain uses TRBV5-4 and TRBJ1-1; D is undetermined. The CDR3 length is 14 residues. Germline loops: CDR1 SGHNT, CDR2 YYREEE (reference sequence). Trimming stripped 0 bases from V and 0 bases from J, with 6 bases between. The CDR3 region is CASSLEQLNTEAFF. CDR3 coding DNA: TGTGCCAGCAGCTTGGAACAGTTGAACACTGAAGCTTTCTTT.

J is TRBJ2-5 and V is TRBV7-8; the match to TRBD2 covers 12 bases. This CDR3 is built from 18 residues. CDR1 is SGHVS, CDR2 FQNEAQ, per germline. The V segment lost 1 base and the J segment 1 base; nucleotides outside the gene matches: 7. CDR3 sequence reads: CASSLGWRGLAGQETQYF. In nucleotides, the CDR3 is TGTGCCAGCAGCTTAGGATGGCGGGGACTAGCGGGCCAAGAGACCCAGTACTTC.

This clone occurred a few times. This chain uses TRBV19 with TRBJ2-7; D is uncertain. V was trimmed by 2 bases and J by 3 bases, leaving 11 bases between them. The length of the CDR3 is 14 residues. In germline, CDR1 is LNHDA, CDR2 SQIVND (reference sequence). DNA for the CDR3: TGTGCCAGTAGTATACGTGGCAGGCGCTACGAGCAGTACTTC. Translating it yields CASSIRGRRYEQYF.

The chain couples TRBV19 to TRBJ2-5; maybe TRBD1 (6 bases). This CDR3 has 17 amino acids. Germline lookup yields CDR1 LNHDA and CDR2 SQIVND (reference sequence). Trimming cost V 3 bases and J 3 bases, with 20 bases left between them. CDR3 nucleotides: TGTGCCAGTAGTATCTCCTCAATAAGACAGGTTAAAGAGACCCAGTACTTC. This sequence encodes CASSISSIRQVKETQYF.

The rearrangement joins TRBV18 to TRBJ2-7, with D uncertain. This CDR3 is built from 13 residues. CDR1 and CDR2 (germline): KGHSH, LQKENI. Trimming pared 3 bases from V and 4 bases from J, leaving 10 bases between. CDR3 nucleotide sequence: TGTGCCAGCTCACCGGTGGAGACGTACGAGCAGTACTTC. Translation: CASSPVETYEQYF.

The CDR3 is CASSSRDREIHTGELFF. CDR3 DNA sequence: TGTGCCAGCAGCAGCCGGGACAGGGAGATCCACACCGGGGAGCTGTTTTTT. The rearrangement joins TRBV5-4 to TRBJ2-2, with 9 bases that match TRBD1. CDR3 length: 17 residues. The ends lost 4 bases at V and 3 bases at J; junction bases unmatched: 10. The germline V gene encodes CDR1 SGHNT and CDR2 YYREEE (reference sequence).

The DNA for the CDR3 is TGCGCCAGCAGCCCCGGATGGGCCAAGAAGCTGTTTTTT. This sequence encodes CASSPGWAKKLFF. V is TRBV4-3 and J is TRBJ2-2; D is unclear. Germline-derived CDR1 and CDR2 are LGHNA and YSLEER. V was pared by 4 bases and J by 12 bases, with 15 bases between. This CDR3 has 13 residues.

V is TRBV4-3 and J is TRBJ2-1; tentatively, D is TRBD2 (6 bases). Germline V gene lookup returns CDR1 LGHNA and CDR2 YSLEER. The CDR3 spans 16 residues. V was shortened by 1 base and J by 4 bases, with 14 bases between the two germline ends. CDR3 sequence: CASSQGVSGQYNEQFF. DNA of the CDR3: TGCGCCAGCAGCCAAGGGGTAAGCGGGCAGTACAATGAGCAGTTCTTC.

The V and J genes are TRBV6-5 and TRBJ1-4; 8 bases are shared with TRBD1. CDR3 size: 15 residues. The J segment lost 4 bases and the V segment lost 6 bases, leaving 7 bases of the junction unmatched. Germline CDR1 MNHEY, CDR2 SVGAGI. The chain's CDR3 is CASRDRAAYNEKLFF. The CDR3 DNA follows: TGTGCCAGCAGGGACAGGGCAGCTTATAATGAAAAACTGTTTTTT.

This clone appeared once. The rearrangement links TRBV5-1 to TRBJ2-3, with TRBD2 identical over 15 bases. CDR1 is SGHRS and CDR2 is YFSETQ in the germline V gene. The CDR3 runs to 18 residues. V shed 0 bases and J 5 bases; nucleotides not matched to a gene: 7. The CDR3 spells CASSLVLRTSGGGDTQYF. Here the CDR3 DNA reads TGCGCCAGCAGCTTGGTTTTGCGGACTAGCGGGGGGGGAGATACGCAGTATTTT.

The chain is built from TRBV21-1 and TRBJ1-2; the D call in the table, TRBD1, was not verified against the DNA. TRBV21-1 constitutes a pseudogene. The CDR3 has 14 residues. Here the CDR3 reads CASTLRTGENGYTF. The CDR3 DNA sequence: TGTGCCAGCACGCTTAGGACAGGGGAAAATGGCTACACCTTC.

This clone appeared a few times. J is TRBJ1-4 and V is TRBV30; D uncertain. The CDR3 length is 12 residues. The ends were cut back, 5 bases at V and 0 bases at J, with 4 bases in the middle. Germline V gene sequence: CDR1 GTSNPN, CDR2 SVGIG (reference sequence). The CDR3 is CAWSATNEKLFF. The CDR3 region has the DNA TGTGCCTGGTCGGCAACTAATGAAAAACTGTTTTTT.

The chain is built from TRBV5-4 and TRBJ1-2; tentatively, D is TRBD1 (5 bases). Trimming removed 4 bases at V and 1 base at J, with 11 bases between. The germline gives CDR1 SGHNT, CDR2 YYREEE (reference sequence). This CDR3 has 14 residues. In DNA, the CDR3 is TGTGCCAGCAGCCAAGCCAGGGATAACTATGGCTACACCTTC. Encoded protein: CASSQARDNYGYTF.

The chain is built from TRBV5-1 and TRBJ2-3, with 11 nucleotides matching TRBD2. The germline V gene has CDR1 SGHRS and CDR2 YFSETQ. This CDR3 has 21 amino acids. V gave up 3 bases and J gave up 2 bases; unmatched junction bases: 20. In DNA, the CDR3 is TGCGCCAGCAGCTGGGGACTAGCGGTTCACAGATACGCTTGGTTCACAGATACGCAGTATTTT. It codes for CASSWGLAVHRYAWFTDTQYF.

V gene TRBV5-5 combines with J gene TRBJ2-7, with TRBD2 identical over 8 bases. The V segment lost 0 bases and the J segment 7 bases; nucleotides outside the gene matches: 12. Looked up from germline, CDR1 is SGHKS and CDR2 is YYEKEE (reference sequence). The CDR3 loop spans 16 amino acids. CDR3 amino acids: CASSLALAGNGWEQYF. CDR3 coding DNA: TGTGCCAGCAGCTTGGCCCTAGCGGGTAATGGGTGGGAGCAGTACTTC.

The chain recombines TRBV9 with TRBJ1-1; D may be TRBD1 (5 bases). The CDR3 is made up of 15 amino acids. Trimming took off 4 bases at V and 3 bases at J, with 16 bases between the two ends. Germline V CDR1 and CDR2: SGDLS, YYNGEE. The CDR3 DNA reads as TGTGCCAGCAGCCAACAGCCGGACATCTACACTGAAGCTTTCTTT. Protein: CASSQQPDIYTEAFF.

In DNA, the CDR3 is TGTGCCAGCAGCGCCCCGGGAGGGATTGATGAGCAGTTCTTC. This encodes CASSAPGGIDEQFF. This chain connects TRBV7-3 to TRBJ2-1, with TRBD2 matching 8 bases. The CDR3 totals 14 residues. The trim removed 5 bases at V and 8 bases at J, leaving 8 bases unmatched. Germline CDR1 and CDR2: SGHTA and FQGTGA.

This rearrangement joins TRBV4-2 to TRBJ2-1; 8 bases are shared with TRBD2. Trimming took 4 bases from V and 3 from J; bases not matched to a gene: 11. This CDR3 has 17 amino acids. CDR1 is LGHNA, CDR2 YNFKEQ, per germline. The chain's CDR3 is CASSPSGLAQFYNEQFF. The DNA of the CDR3 is TGTGCCAGCAGCCCTTCCGGACTAGCACAATTCTACAATGAGCAGTTCTTC.

The rearrangement links TRBV7-8 to TRBJ2-5; 10 positions match TRBD1. Germline CDR1 and CDR2: SGHVS and FQNEAQ. The CDR3 totals 16 residues. V dropped 2 bases and J dropped 5; count of bases not matched to a gene: 8. The CDR3: CASSLRQGAPGETQYF. CDR3 bases: TGTGCCAGCAGCTTACGACAGGGGGCGCCGGGGGAGACCCAGTACTTC.

The gene calls are TRBV7-9 and TRBJ2-1, with 10 positions matching TRBD1. V lost 4 bases and J lost 8; bases outside the gene matches: 8. The CDR3 is made up of 15 amino acids. The germline gives CDR1 SEHNR, CDR2 FQNEAQ (reference sequence). In DNA form, the CDR3 reads TGTGCCAGCAGCTCCATTTGGGACAGGGGTGATGAGCAGTTCTTC. Residues: CASSSIWDRGDEQFF.

This chain joins TRBV19 and TRBJ1-1; a possible D gene is TRBD1 (6 bases). The germline V gene has CDR1 LNHDA and CDR2 SQIVND (reference sequence). Trimming left V 6 bases short and J 8 bases short, with 19 bases between. The CDR3 spans 14 residues. CDR3 bases: TGTGCCAGTAGCCTACACAGGGAAAGTCCCGAAGCTTTCTTT. Amino acid sequence: CASSLHRESPEAFF.

This clone was counted a few times. V usage is TRBV9 and J usage is TRBJ2-1, with 7 nucleotides matching TRBD2. The CDR3 loop spans 12 amino acids. The J segment lost 7 bases and the V segment lost 3 bases, leaving 1 base of the junction unmatched. Per germline, CDR1 SGDLS and CDR2 YYNGEE. CDR3 DNA: TGTGCCAGCAGCGGGGGGGGGAATGAGCAGTTCTTC. Protein sequence: CASSGGGNEQFF.

This chain joins TRBV18 and TRBJ2-7; D is unclear. V lost 0 bases and J lost 1, with 4 bases in between. The V gene's germline CDR1 is KGHSH and CDR2 LQKENI. The length of the CDR3 is 13 residues. The CDR3 DNA reads TGTGCCAGCTCACCACCGGAGTCCTACGAGCAGTACTTC. Protein: CASSPPESYEQYF.

The chain has TRBV2 and TRBJ1-1, with 9 bases aligning to TRBD1. The CDR3 spans 14 residues. V lost 0 bases and J lost 4; bases outside the gene matches: 0. CDR1 and CDR2 from the germline V gene are SNHLY and FYNNEI. The CDR3 spells CASSEATGGTEAFF. The CDR3 coding sequence is TGTGCCAGCAGTGAAGCGACAGGGGGCACTGAAGCTTTCTTT.